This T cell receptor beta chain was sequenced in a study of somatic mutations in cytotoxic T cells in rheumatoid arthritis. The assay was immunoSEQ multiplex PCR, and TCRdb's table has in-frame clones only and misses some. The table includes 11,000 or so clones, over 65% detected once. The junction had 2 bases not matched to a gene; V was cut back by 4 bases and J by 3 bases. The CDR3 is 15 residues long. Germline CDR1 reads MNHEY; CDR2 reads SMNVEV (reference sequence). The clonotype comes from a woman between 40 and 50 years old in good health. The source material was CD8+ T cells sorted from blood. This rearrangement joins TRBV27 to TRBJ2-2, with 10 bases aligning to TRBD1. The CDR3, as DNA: TGTGCCAGCAGTTCCGGGACAGGGGACACCGGGGAGCTGTTTTTT. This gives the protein CASSSGTGDTGELFF.